This T cell receptor (beta chain) originates from a study of T cells in localized non-small cell lung cancer (TCRdb year 2020). With respect to the entire study: The study examined T cell repertoires in hundreds of patients with early-stage NSCLC and compared tumors with uninvolved tumor-adjacent lungs. All 240 or so NSCLC patients in the cohort were treatment-naive and had localized lung tumors that were resected. NSCLC patients had a mean age of roughly 69 years, and fewer than 150 were male and about a hundred female. Study-level results and caveats: Uninvolved tumor-adjacent lung showed the highest T cell clonality, higher than tumor, which suggests more focused antigenic responses in the adjacent lung. Because multi-region tumor sequencing was not performed, intratumor heterogeneity could not be ruled out. Longer overall survival was associated with higher blood T cell density, whereas shorter survival was associated with higher adjacent-lung clonality. A median of around 50 of the top 100 tumor clones were detected in paired uninvolved adjacent lung, and some 29 of these tumor clones were also found among the top 100 clones of the paired uninvolved adjacent lung. Since the design was exploratory, TCR variables were selected using unadjusted p-values with no false-discovery rate correction.

The V end gives up 2 bases and the J end 5 bases, leaving 7 bases in the junction not matched to a gene. The germline V gene encodes CDR1 GTSNPN and CDR2 SVGIG (reference sequence). Its CDR3 holds 14 amino acids, cysteine through phenylalanine. Only the CDR3 DNA stays, 42 bases, in frame from base 1. TCR beta CDR3 regions were sequenced from DNA using the immunoSEQ Assay. Per the source publication's procedure: T cell density was computed as TCR beta template counts normalized to usable DNA estimated by amplifying housekeeping genes. Using the preseqR package, richness was estimated by extrapolating to 120,000 templates for tissue samples and 400,000 templates for PBMC samples. Clonality was taken to be one minus Pielou's evenness. Differential abundance testing on productive amino-acid clonotypes, with a minimum total count of 5 and an alpha of 0.1, was used to identify tissue-enriched TCRs. The Jaccard Index and the Morisita Overlap Index were used to measure how much the repertoires overlapped between compartments. GLIPH clustered TCR beta CDR3s with public tetramer-defined viral CDR3s; viral motifs required at least three viral sequences plus V-gene enrichment. TCRdb took over this immuneACCESS table, retaining in-frame rearrangements with V and J assigned. Such tables are incomplete; in checked studies, under half of the missing clones stem from an unresolved V gene, and the remainder is unexplained. V and J calls and clone size are copied from that table; D and trimming were computed from the DNA. The sample records about 41,000 clones, 88% of which are singletons. In total, the top ten clones hold 2.6% of the sample.

At diagnosis, tumor, uninvolved tumor-adjacent lung and peripheral blood were collected and then preserved as a mix of FFPE and fresh-frozen material. For TCR repertoire profiling, blood samples were analyzed as peripheral blood mononuclear cells. Turning to this clone: Its antigen has not been determined. The input lacks base qualities; no much larger clone sits a single base away.

The V and J segments used are TRBV30 and TRBJ1-2, and TRBD1 aligns with 8 junction nucleotides. The clonotype was recovered from a female donor aged 60 or older with stage I squamous cell lung carcinoma. The input for sequencing was peripheral blood, taken before any cancer treatment. In nucleotides, the sequence is TGTGCCTGGAGTCCAGGGGGCAGTATATATGGCTACACCTTC. Its protein product is CAWSPGGSIYGYTF. Where the CDR3 stops, the reference TRBV30 and TRBJ1-2 genes take over; the full variable domain is SQTIHQWPATLVQPVGSPLSLECTVEGTSNPNLYWYRQAAGRGLQLLFYSVGIGQISSEVPQNLSASRPQDRQFILSSKKLLLSDSGFYLCAWSPGGSIYGYTFGSGTRLTVV.